These 24 T cell receptor beta chains were all obtained from the same sample, sequenced in a study of human T cells and chemical hapten exposure. Indicated time point: pre-sensitization, week 0. Treatment: therapeutic diphenylcyclopropenone sensitization with weekly scalp DPC. TCRdb recomputed calls from the RACE reads with MiXCR, one row per CDR3 protein. The repertoire consists of more than 300,000 distinct CDR3 sequences, with about 5.1% occurring once and the leading ten covering just over 2.5%. Sequencing used whole blood, obtained in connection with sensitization to the hapten diphenylcyclopropenone (DPC). Receptor source: a woman aged 45-59 years with alopecia areata. Some clones in this sample may be carry-over from other donors' samples.

This clonotype has only a few counts. The genes are TRBV20-1 and TRBJ2-1; D gene uncertain. CDR1 and CDR2 from the germline V gene are DFQATT and SNEGSKA (reference sequence). There are 13 residues in the CDR3. V gave up 0 bases and J gave up 2 bases, with 5 bases separating them. CDR3 loop: CSARDLAYNEQFF. CDR3 coding DNA: TGCAGTGCTAGAGATTTAGCCTACAATGAGCAGTTCTTC.

This rearrangement joins TRBV20-1 to TRBJ2-1, with 10 bases matching TRBD2. The CDR3 is made up of 15 amino acids. The V segment lost 5 bases and the J segment 3 bases; nucleotides outside the gene matches: 7. CDR1 is DFQATT, CDR2 SNEGSKA, per germline (reference sequence). The CDR3 nucleotides are TGCAGTGCTGTGGAGGGACTAGCGTACTACAATGAGCAGTTCTTC. It yields the protein CSAVEGLAYYNEQFF.

This sequence joins TRBV3-1 and TRBJ2-2; D is unresolved. Deletions cut 1 base from V and 3 bases from J, with 6 bases between. Germline V gene lookup returns CDR1 LGHDT and CDR2 YNNKEL (reference sequence). CDR3 length equals 14 residues. For the CDR3, the DNA is TGTGCCAGCAGCCAAGCGGGTCACACCGGGGAGCTGTTTTTT. Translating it yields CASSQAGHTGELFF.

This clonotype appeared a few times. The chain carries TRBV9 and TRBJ2-5; 10 nucleotides line up with TRBD1. This CDR3 comprises 15 residues. Unmatched junction bases numbered 8, after V lost 4 bases and J lost 5 bases. Germline V gives CDR1 SGDLS, CDR2 YYNGEE. The CDR3 nucleotides are TGTGCCAGCAGCAAAGGACAGGGGGTTTTGGAGACCCAGTACTTC. Protein sequence: CASSKGQGVLETQYF.

V gene TRBV18 combines with J gene TRBJ2-1, with D possibly TRBD2 on 6 matching bases. The CDR3 has 13 residues. Trimming shortened V by 4 bases and J by 8 bases, and 12 bases separated the two germline ends. The germline V gene encodes CDR1 KGHSH and CDR2 LQKENI. The CDR3 sequence: CASSLTSIYEQFF. The CDR3 nucleotides read TGTGCCAGCTCACTGACTAGTATCTATGAGCAGTTCTTC.

This clonotype was seen a few times. The chain combines TRBV2 with TRBJ1-1, with D perhaps TRBD1 (6 bases). Germline V gene lookup returns CDR1 SNHLY and CDR2 FYNNEI. V dropped 5 bases and J dropped 4 bases, with 11 bases sitting between them. The CDR3 covers 13 residues. CDR3 protein: CASSTGQFTEAFF. The CDR3 DNA reads as TGTGCCAGCAGTACGGGACAATTCACTGAAGCTTTCTTT.

At least ten counts were recorded for this clonotype. V and J are TRBV6-4 and TRBJ2-2, with D unclear. The CDR3 covers 15 residues. The germline gives CDR1 MRHNA, CDR2 SNTAGT. Trimming pared 5 bases from V and 3 bases from J, leaving 13 bases between. Here the CDR3 reads CASSPLGADTGELFF. CDR3 nucleotide sequence: TGTGCCAGCAGTCCCCTAGGCGCGGACACCGGGGAGCTGTTTTTT.

This clonotype has at least ten counts. V usage is TRBV28 and J usage is TRBJ1-1; D is uncertain. Trimming removed 0 bases at V and 11 bases at J, with 7 bases between. Per germline, CDR1 MDHEN and CDR2 SYDVKM. The CDR3 is 11 amino acids. CDR3 coding DNA: TGTGCCAGCAGTTTATGGGGTGGCGCTTTCTTT. It translates to CASSLWGGAFF.

The rearrangement links TRBV20-1 to TRBJ2-3, with D hard to call. Germline-derived CDR1 and CDR2 are DFQATT and SNEGSKA (reference sequence). V was pared by 5 bases and J by 8 bases, with 11 bases between. The CDR3 spans 11 residues. CDR3 nucleotide sequence: TGCAGTGCTCAACATGAGAGTACGCAGTATTTT. Protein: CSAQHESTQYF.

This clonotype appeared many times. V is TRBV5-1 and J is TRBJ2-7; the match to TRBD1 covers 9 bases. The germline CDR1 and CDR2 sequences are SGHRS and YFSETQ. V was pared by 4 bases and J by 5 bases, with 7 bases of the junction left unmatched. The CDR3 contains 14 residues. The CDR3 is CASSPYRGPDEQYF. The CDR3 bases are TGCGCCAGCAGCCCTTACAGGGGGCCTGACGAGCAGTACTTC.

This clonotype appeared a few times. V and J are TRBV12-3 or TRBV12-4 and TRBJ2-1, with D tentatively TRBD1 or TRBD2 (6 bases each). V dropped 7 bases and J dropped 6 bases, with 25 bases sitting between them. This CDR3 region has 17 residues. This chain's CDR3 is CASTIAVLTGGGNEQFF. CDR3 bases: TGTGCCAGCACCATTGCCGTTCTCACCGGGGGCGGCAATGAGCAGTTCTTC.

The J gene is TRBJ2-3, the V gene TRBV10-2, with D possibly matching TRBD1 (6 bases). The germline V gene encodes CDR1 WSHSY and CDR2 SAAADI. V gave up 6 bases and J gave up 3 bases, with 16 bases separating them. This CDR3 comprises 15 residues. Here the CDR3 reads CASRGAAGWTDTQYF. The CDR3 DNA reads TGCGCCAGCAGGGGGGCGGCAGGGTGGACAGATACGCAGTATTTT.

This sequence joins TRBV27 and TRBJ1-5, with 7 bases that match TRBD1. The CDR3 loop spans 14 amino acids. Per germline, CDR1 MNHEY and CDR2 SMNVEV (reference sequence). V was clipped by 3 bases and J by 5 bases; unmatched bases: 4. The CDR3 here is CASSFRGPDQPQHF. As DNA, the CDR3 is TGTGCCAGCAGTTTTAGGGGGCCCGATCAGCCCCAGCATTTT.

The chain is built from TRBV28 and TRBJ1-2; D unresolved. This CDR3 contains 14 residues. V was shortened by 5 bases and J by 4 bases, with 14 bases between the two germline ends. Germline V gene sequence: CDR1 MDHEN, CDR2 SYDVKM. For the CDR3, the DNA is TGTGCCAGCAGTCGCCCCTCTTCTCCCTATGGCTACACCTTC. Amino acids: CASSRPSSPYGYTF.

This clonotype was seen at least ten times. The chain carries TRBV12-3 or TRBV12-4 and TRBJ1-1, with a possible D match to TRBD1 (6 bases). The CDR3 loop spans 13 amino acids. The V and J ends lost 3 bases and 4 bases respectively, with 9 bases between them. The CDR3 DNA is TGTGCCAGCAGTTTCAGGGGTGGCACTGAAGCTTTCTTT. Translation gives CASSFRGGTEAFF.

This clonotype has ten or more counts. CDR3 amino acids: CASSPDRGPLQYF. The CDR3 nucleotides are TGTGCCAGCAGCCCGGACAGGGGGCCTTTACAGTACTTC. This chain connects TRBV4-2 to TRBJ2-7, with 11 bases fitting TRBD1. The trim removed 4 bases at V and 10 bases at J, leaving 6 bases unmatched. The CDR3 is 13 residues long. The germline V gene encodes CDR1 LGHNA and CDR2 YNFKEQ.

As concerns this clonotype: This clone may be a read error of a much larger clone one base away. The CDR3 region is CSVERQGRTEAFF. DNA of the CDR3: TGCAGCGTTGAGAGACAGGGACGAACTGAAGCTTTCTTT. The chain recombines TRBV29-1 with TRBJ1-1, with 7 bases that match TRBD1. Losses at the gene ends were 3 bases for V and 5 bases for J; bases not matched to a gene: 6. Germline CDR1 and CDR2: SQVTM and ANQGSEA. The CDR3 runs to 13 residues.

This clonotype was observed many times. V usage is TRBV7-3 and J usage is TRBJ1-2; maybe TRBD1 (6 bases). This CDR3 has 18 amino acids. With 5 bases removed from V and 0 bases from J, the gap between germline ends came to 22 bases. Germline CDR1 SGHTA, CDR2 FQGTGA. For the CDR3, the DNA is TGTGCCAGCAGCCAAACGGGGGCAGATTTTCCGTCTAACTATGGCTACACCTTC. Its translation is CASSQTGADFPSNYGYTF.

This rearrangement joins TRBV5-1 to TRBJ1-2, with D possibly matching TRBD1 (6 bases). This CDR3 is 14 amino acids long. Germline assignment: CDR1 SGHRS and CDR2 YFSETQ. V was trimmed by 4 bases and J by 8 bases, leaving 18 bases between them. The CDR3: CASSPQTGRIGYTF. The CDR3 DNA reads TGCGCCAGCAGCCCCCAGACAGGTCGGATCGGCTACACCTTC.

This clonotype was detected ten times or more. V usage is TRBV10-3 and J usage is TRBJ2-3; maybe TRBD2 (6 bases). Germline-derived CDR1 and CDR2 are ENHRY and SYGVKD. This CDR3 has 15 residues. Trimming shortened V by 6 bases and J by 3 bases, and 16 bases separated the two germline ends. Here the CDR3 reads CAISPSAQETDTQYF. CDR3 nucleotides: TGTGCCATCAGCCCTAGCGCTCAGGAGACAGATACGCAGTATTTT.

At least ten counts were recorded for this clonotype. CDR3 in amino acids: CASSTARAGWANEQFF. For the CDR3, the DNA is TGTGCCAGCAGCACAGCCCGGGCGGGTTGGGCCAATGAGCAGTTCTTC. The chain recombines TRBV11-2 with TRBJ2-1; the D gene is possibly TRBD2 (5 bases). The CDR3 contains 16 residues. Per the germline V gene, CDR1 is SGHAT and CDR2 is FQNNGV. V lost 5 bases and J 6 bases, leaving 20 bases between the germline ends.

This clonotype has ten or more counts. The chain carries TRBV7-8 and TRBJ1-5; no clear D gene. This CDR3 has 14 residues. CDR1 SGHVS and CDR2 FQNEAQ come from the germline V gene. V was pared by 0 bases and J by 5 bases, with 8 bases between. The CDR3 spells CASSLAPGDQPQHF. Written as DNA, the CDR3 is TGTGCCAGCAGCTTAGCGCCGGGAGATCAGCCCCAGCATTTT. The full variable domain, rest sourced from reference TRBV7-8 and TRBJ1-5, is GAGVSQSPRYKVAKRGQDVALRCDPISGHVSLFWYQQALGQGPEFLTYFQNEAQLDKSGLPSDRFFAERPEGSVSTLKIQRTQQEDSAVYLCASSLAPGDQPQHFGDGTRLSIL.

This clonotype was counted only a few times. This chain links TRBV7-2 with TRBJ1-2, with 10 bases fitting TRBD1. CDR1 and CDR2 from the germline V gene are SGHTA and FQGNSA. V was pared by 5 bases and J by 8 bases, with 11 bases of the junction left unmatched. This CDR3 contains 15 residues. The CDR3 sequence is CASSLATGGFLGYTF. In DNA, the CDR3 is TGTGCCAGCAGCCTGGCGACAGGGGGCTTTCTAGGCTACACCTTC. Based on the CDR3 plus reference TRBV7-2 and TRBJ1-2, the full variable domain is GAGVSQSPSNKVTEKGKDVELRCDPISGHTALYWYRQSLGQGLEFLIYFQGNSAPDKSGLPSDRFSAERTGGSVSTLTIQRTQQEDSAVYLCASSLATGGFLGYTFGSGTRLTVV.

The V gene is TRBV9, the J gene TRBJ2-6, with 11 bases aligning to TRBD2. The CDR3 runs 19 residues. V shed 4 bases, J shed 2 bases, and the junction held 11 bases outside the gene matches. The germline gives CDR1 SGDLS, CDR2 YYNGEE. CDR3 in amino acids: CASSSGRLAGSPGANVLTF. The CDR3, as DNA: TGTGCCAGCAGCTCTGGAAGACTAGCGGGATCCCCTGGGGCCAACGTCCTGACTTTC.